Listed here is a single T cell receptor beta chain. Antigen: not known. Unique molecular identifiers featured in each of the TCR beta cDNA libraries. TCRdb independently ran MiXCR on the PCR reads; one entry per CDR3 protein. This table has some 800,000 distinct CDR3 sequences, roughly 46% appearing once. The source of the sample is a study of post-analysis software for immune sequencing data. CDR1 and CDR2 from the germline V gene are MNHNS and SASEGT. CDR3 length: 14 amino acids. The ends were cut back, 4 bases at V and 8 bases at J, with 14 bases in the middle. The study, taken as a whole, reports: About 5 TRBV segments were more frequent in patients than controls; TRBV5-6, TRBV5-1 and TRBV20-1 belonged to this group. For normalized Chao1 diversity, multiple sclerosis patients scored significantly lower than controls did.

What was sequenced was blood. The V gene is TRBV6-1, the J gene TRBJ1-4; possibly TRBD1 for D (5 bases). The TCR sequence derives from a girl between 10 and 17 years old with multiple sclerosis. CDR3 in amino acids: CASSAGTLGEKLFF. CDR3 DNA: TGTGCCAGCAGTGCCGGGACCTTGGGGGAAAAACTGTTTTTT.